This T cell receptor (beta chain) was sequenced during a study of blood T cell repertoires in COVID-19. Study details: The United States, Italy and Spain were the sources of the acute and convalescent COVID-19 samples. T cells, B-cell-depleted T cells, or PBMCs provided the cDNA or gDNA that served as material.

Under the authors' procedure: Amplifying reference gene primers gave estimates of nucleated cell counts. Profiling relied on immunoSEQ multiplex PCR, and the TCRdb table lists in-frame clones only, not all of them. V and J calls plus clone size are reproduced from that table; the DNA served to infer D and trimming. The sample contains roughly 240,000 clones, 83% of which appear only once. There are 14 residues in the CDR3. The germline gives CDR1 LNHNV, CDR2 YYDKDF (reference sequence). Losses at the gene ends were 2 bases for V and 2 bases for J; bases not matched to a gene: 1. Sequencing input: peripheral blood. The clonotype comes from a man aged 55-75 years who had recovered from COVID-19. This chain links TRBV15 with TRBJ2-7; 9 positions match TRBD2. CDR3 DNA sequence: TGTGCCACCAGCAGACTAGCGGGGACCTACGAGCAGTACTTC. Protein sequence: CATSRLAGTYEQYF.